One sample yielded the 23 T cell receptor beta chains listed below, sequenced in a study of response to subunit inactivated influenza vaccine. Each CDR3 protein gets one entry after TCRdb re-called the RT-PCR reads with MiXCR. Among under 850,000 distinct CDR3 sequences listed, around 18% were seen once. Source: PBMCs from blood, taken about 5 days after vaccination. The receptors were gathered from a man aged 45-65 years who received an inactivated influenza vaccine.

The table lists this clonotype with a few counts. The chain recombines TRBV7-2 with TRBJ1-1; 7 bases align to TRBD1. The length of the CDR3 is 15 residues. The ends lost 2 bases at V and 7 bases at J; junction bases unmatched: 10. CDR1 is SGHTA and CDR2 is FQGNSA in the germline V gene. The chain's CDR3 is CASSLRTGFENEAFF. CDR3 DNA sequence: TGTGCCAGCAGCTTACGGACAGGATTCGAGAATGAAGCTTTCTTT.

This sequence joins TRBV3-1 and TRBJ2-7; possibly TRBD1 or TRBD2 for D (5 bases each). The V gene lost 3 bases and the J gene lost 7 bases, with 16 bases spanning the gap. This CDR3 region has 14 residues. Looked up from germline, CDR1 is LGHDT and CDR2 is YNNKEL (reference sequence). The CDR3, as DNA: TGTGCCAGCAGCCACGCGTCTCGGGGCGAGGAGCAGTACTTC. Translation gives CASSHASRGEEQYF.

This clonotype was counted a few times. In nucleotides, the CDR3 is TGCAGTGCTAGAGCCACATCCGCGAGCTCCTACAATGAGCAGTTCTTC. Translated: CSARATSASSYNEQFF. The chain recombines TRBV20-1 with TRBJ2-1; D gene ambiguous. Germline V CDR1 and CDR2: DFQATT, SNEGSKA (reference sequence). V lost 1 base to trimming and J lost 0 bases, with 13 bases between them. The CDR3 covers 16 residues.

The J gene is TRBJ1-2, the V gene TRBV6-4; D may be TRBD1 (6 bases). The CDR3 is 15 amino acids. Trimming removed 8 bases from V and 0 bases from J, with 16 bases in between. Germline-derived CDR1 and CDR2 are MRHNA and SNTAGT. The CDR3 is CASSPGTRTNYGYTF. The CDR3 DNA follows: TGTGCCAGCTCGCCCGGGACACGTACTAACTATGGCTACACCTTC.

The table lists this clonotype with a few counts. The J gene is TRBJ2-7, the V gene TRBV4-1, with D unclear. This CDR3 is built from 11 residues. Germline V gives CDR1 MGHRA, CDR2 YSYEKL. V gave up 1 base and J gave up 10 bases, with 8 bases separating them. CDR3: CASSQGTLQYF. The DNA of the CDR3 is TGCGCCAGCAGCCAAGGGACGCTACAGTACTTC.

This clonotype was found a few times. The chain uses TRBV20-1 and TRBJ1-4; D remains ambiguous. Germline assignment: CDR1 DFQATT and CDR2 SNEGSKA (reference sequence). This CDR3 is 16 amino acids long. Trimming pared 0 bases from V and 7 bases from J, leaving 18 bases between. CDR3 coding DNA: TGCAGTGCTAGAGAGGGCGGCGTATCGTTTCGTGAAAAACTGTTTTTT. It translates to CSAREGGVSFREKLFF.

A note on this clonotype: A junction boundary mismatches the germline segment, possibly from a read error. The chain couples TRBV30 to TRBJ1-1; 12 positions agree with TRBD1. The CDR3 is 14 amino acids. Looked up from germline, CDR1 is GTSNPN and CDR2 is SVGIG (reference sequence). CDR3 sequence: CAFWDRGRNTEAFF. CDR3 sequence (DNA): TGCGCATTCTGGGACAGGGGGCGAAACACTGAAGCTTTCTTT.

This clonotype was counted only a few times. The chain recombines TRBV27 with TRBJ2-3, with D unclear. The V gene's germline CDR1 is MNHEY and CDR2 SMNVEV (reference sequence). The CDR3 is 16 residues long. V gave up 0 bases and J gave up 4 bases, with 14 bases separating them. CDR3 amino acids: CASSLSLSPSADTQYF. The CDR3 DNA reads as TGTGCCAGCAGTTTATCTTTAAGCCCCTCGGCAGATACGCAGTATTTT.

The V call is TRBV24-1, the J call TRBJ1-5; TRBD1 aligns across 8 bases. The CDR3 has 14 amino acids. Germline lookup yields CDR1 KGHDR and CDR2 SFDVKD. With 3 bases clipped from V and 5 bases from J, the junction kept 2 bases outside the gene matches. CDR3 protein: CATSDRTGHQPQHF. As DNA, the CDR3 is TGTGCCACCAGTGATCGGACAGGGCATCAGCCCCAGCATTTT.

The chain links TRBV7-9 to TRBJ2-7, with D unresolved. The germline gives CDR1 SEHNR, CDR2 FQNEAQ (reference sequence). The CDR3 is 13 residues long. Trimming removed 1 base at V and 5 bases at J, with 9 bases between. CDR3 amino acids: CASSLDVSDEQYF. CDR3 sequence (DNA): TGTGCCAGCAGCTTAGATGTCTCGGACGAGCAGTACTTC.

V gene TRBV9 combines with J gene TRBJ2-1; 9 positions match TRBD1. The trim removed 0 bases at V and 2 bases at J, leaving 3 bases unmatched. This CDR3 has 16 residues. Germline V lookup: CDR1 SGDLS, CDR2 YYNGEE. DNA of the CDR3: TGTGCCAGCAGCGTAGCGGGGACAGGGACCTACAATGAGCAGTTCTTC. It encodes CASSVAGTGTYNEQFF.

In this sample, this clonotype turned up many times. The V gene is TRBV27, the J gene TRBJ1-1; D gene unclear. CDR1 and CDR2 (germline): MNHEY, SMNVEV (reference sequence). This CDR3 has 14 amino acids. The V end lost 5 bases, the J end lost 1 base, and 11 bases lay between the germline ends. CDR3: CASSAREQNTEAFF. CDR3 bases: TGTGCCAGCAGTGCCCGGGAGCAGAACACTGAAGCTTTCTTT.

This clonotype came up once. The V call is TRBV7-6, the J call TRBJ2-7; 7 bases fit TRBD1. The CDR3 contains 14 residues. Trimming cost V 4 bases and J 6 bases; bases outside gene matches: 9. Germline CDR1 and CDR2: SGHVS and FNYEAQ. The CDR3 region is CASSSGTARVEQYF. The CDR3 nucleotides are TGTGCCAGCAGCTCCGGGACAGCCCGAGTCGAGCAGTACTTC.

This clonotype was seen a few times. The genes are TRBV27 and TRBJ1-5, with no clear D. CDR3 size: 12 residues. Between the trimmed V and J ends, which lost 4 bases and 7 bases, there was a span of 8 bases. Germline assignment: CDR1 MNHEY and CDR2 SMNVEV (reference sequence). This CDR3 reads CASSSLGQPQHF. DNA for the CDR3: TGTGCCAGCAGTTCTCTAGGACAGCCCCAGCATTTT.

This chain connects TRBV20-1 to TRBJ1-2; D unclear. The V and J ends lost 0 bases and 5 bases respectively, with 4 bases between them. The CDR3 runs to 11 residues. Germline assignment: CDR1 DFQATT and CDR2 SNEGSKA (reference sequence). The DNA for the CDR3 is TGCAGTGCTAGAGAAGAGTATGGCTACACCTTC. It specifies CSAREEYGYTF.

V is TRBV20-1 and J is TRBJ2-7; 13 nucleotides align to TRBD2. This CDR3 contains 18 residues. CDR1 and CDR2 (germline): DFQATT, SNEGSKA (reference sequence). Losses at the gene ends were 3 bases for V and 6 bases for J; bases not matched to a gene: 17. CDR3 amino acids: CSASRGQGTSGRGLEQYF. The CDR3 DNA is TGCAGTGCTAGTCGCGGGCAGGGCACTAGCGGGAGGGGGCTCGAGCAGTACTTC.

The rearrangement uses TRBV25-1 and TRBJ2-5, with D tentatively TRBD1 (5 bases). Germline V CDR1 and CDR2: MGHDK, SYGVNS. The CDR3 contains 14 residues. The V end was cut by 1 base, the J end by 4 bases, with 10 bases between. The CDR3 DNA follows: TGTGCCAGCAGTGAATTTCAGGGTGGAGAGACCCAGTACTTC. This codes for CASSEFQGGETQYF.

The CDR3 DNA sequence: TGTGCCAGCAGCGTAGGGGGCTTATCCAAAAACATTCAGTACTTC. It codes for CASSVGGLSKNIQYF. V and J are TRBV9 and TRBJ2-4, with a weak D call TRBD1 (5 bases). The V gene lost 0 bases and the J gene lost 2 bases, with 9 bases spanning the gap. CDR1 is SGDLS, CDR2 YYNGEE, per germline. This CDR3 is 15 amino acids long.

This clonotype was seen only a few times. The chain couples TRBV27 to TRBJ1-2, with 11 bases that match TRBD1. This CDR3 is built from 17 residues. The ends lost 3 bases at V and 5 bases at J; junction bases unmatched: 11. Germline loops: CDR1 MNHEY, CDR2 SMNVEV (reference sequence). CDR3 DNA: TGTGCCAGCAGTTTCTCCGGGACAGGGGGAACGTGGTATGGCTACACCTTC. This gives the protein CASSFSGTGGTWYGYTF.

This chain joins TRBV20-1 and TRBJ1-1, with D tentatively TRBD1 (6 bases). This CDR3 is 12 amino acids long. Germline-derived CDR1 and CDR2 are DFQATT and SNEGSKA (reference sequence). The CDR3 reads CRARDTRTEAFF. The CDR3, as DNA: TGCAGGGCCCGGGACACCCGCACTGAAGCTTTCTTT.

This chain connects TRBV10-3 to TRBJ1-1; weak D call: TRBD1 (6 bases). The CDR3 is made up of 14 amino acids. Germline CDR1 and CDR2: ENHRY and SYGVKD. V was pared by 0 bases and J by 3 bases, with 8 bases between. CDR3 DNA sequence: TGTGCCATCAGTGAGTCAAACAGGGACACTGAAGCTTTCTTT. This translates into CAISESNRDTEAFF.

V and J are TRBV29-1 and TRBJ2-5, with D hard to call. Germline lookup yields CDR1 SQVTM and CDR2 ANQGSEA. CDR3 length: 12 residues. V was pared by 4 bases and J by 5 bases, with 11 bases between. CDR3 amino acids: CSVGLAKETQYF. As DNA, the CDR3 is TGCAGCGTTGGACTCGCGAAGGAGACCCAGTACTTC. The whole variable domain, filled in from reference TRBV29-1 and TRBJ2-5, reads SAVISQKPSRDICQRGTSLTIQCQVDSQVTMMFWYRQQPGQSLTLIATANQGSEATYESGFVIDKFPISRPNLTFSTLTVSNMSPEDSSIYLCSVGLAKETQYFGPGTRLLVL.

This clonotype was counted only a few times. The chain links TRBV24-1 to TRBJ1-5; no firm D call. V was trimmed by 0 bases and J by 1 base, leaving 3 bases between them. The germline CDR1 and CDR2 sequences are KGHDR and SFDVKD. The CDR3 is 14 amino acids. This CDR3 is CATSDLWSNQPQHF. In DNA, the CDR3 is TGTGCCACCAGTGATTTGTGGAGCAATCAGCCCCAGCATTTT.